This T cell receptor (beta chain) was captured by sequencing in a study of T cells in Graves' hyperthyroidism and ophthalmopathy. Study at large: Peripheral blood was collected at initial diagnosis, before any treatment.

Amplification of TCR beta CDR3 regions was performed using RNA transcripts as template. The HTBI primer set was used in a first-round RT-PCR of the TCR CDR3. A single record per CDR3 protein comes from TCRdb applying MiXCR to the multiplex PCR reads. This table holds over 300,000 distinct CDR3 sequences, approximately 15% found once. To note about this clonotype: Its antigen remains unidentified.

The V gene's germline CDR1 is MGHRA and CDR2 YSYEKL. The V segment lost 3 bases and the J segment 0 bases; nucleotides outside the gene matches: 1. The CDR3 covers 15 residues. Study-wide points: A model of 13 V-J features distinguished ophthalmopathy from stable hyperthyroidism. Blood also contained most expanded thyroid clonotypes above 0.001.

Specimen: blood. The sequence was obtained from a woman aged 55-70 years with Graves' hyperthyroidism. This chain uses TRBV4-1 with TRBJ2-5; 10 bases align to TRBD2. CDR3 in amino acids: CASSQLAGDQETQYF. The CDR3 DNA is TGCGCCAGCAGCCAGCTAGCGGGAGACCAAGAGACCCAGTACTTC.